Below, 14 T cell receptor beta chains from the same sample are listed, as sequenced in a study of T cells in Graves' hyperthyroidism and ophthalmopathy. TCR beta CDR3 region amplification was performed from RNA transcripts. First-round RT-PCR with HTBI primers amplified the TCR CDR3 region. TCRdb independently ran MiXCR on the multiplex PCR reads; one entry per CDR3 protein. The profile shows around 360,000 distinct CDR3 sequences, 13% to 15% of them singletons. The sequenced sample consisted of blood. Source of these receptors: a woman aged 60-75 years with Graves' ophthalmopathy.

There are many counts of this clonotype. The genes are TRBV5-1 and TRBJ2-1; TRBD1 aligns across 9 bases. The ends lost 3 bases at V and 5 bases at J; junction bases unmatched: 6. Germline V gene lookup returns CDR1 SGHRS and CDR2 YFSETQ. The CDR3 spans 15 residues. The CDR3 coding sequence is TGCGCCAGCAGCTGGTACAGGGGGCGCGACAATGAGCAGTTCTTC. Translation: CASSWYRGRDNEQFF.

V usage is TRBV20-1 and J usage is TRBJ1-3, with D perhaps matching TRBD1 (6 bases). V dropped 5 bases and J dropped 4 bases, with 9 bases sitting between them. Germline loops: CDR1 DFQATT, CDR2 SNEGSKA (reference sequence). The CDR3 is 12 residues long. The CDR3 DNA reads TGCAGTGCTGTGACAGGCGGAAACACCATATATTTT. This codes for CSAVTGGNTIYF.

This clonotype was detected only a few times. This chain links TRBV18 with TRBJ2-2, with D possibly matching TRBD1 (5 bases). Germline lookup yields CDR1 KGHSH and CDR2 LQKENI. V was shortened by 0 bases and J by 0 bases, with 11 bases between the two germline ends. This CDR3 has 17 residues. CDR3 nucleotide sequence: TGTGCCAGCTCACCACCTGAAGGGGCCTCGAACACCGGGGAGCTGTTTTTT. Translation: CASSPPEGASNTGELFF.

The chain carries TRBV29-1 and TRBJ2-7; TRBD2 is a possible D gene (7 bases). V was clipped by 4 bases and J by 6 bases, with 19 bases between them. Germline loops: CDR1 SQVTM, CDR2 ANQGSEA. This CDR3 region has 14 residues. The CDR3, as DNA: TGCAGCGTTGGCTACGGACTAGGAGGGGGCGAGCAGTACTTC. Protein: CSVGYGLGGGEQYF.

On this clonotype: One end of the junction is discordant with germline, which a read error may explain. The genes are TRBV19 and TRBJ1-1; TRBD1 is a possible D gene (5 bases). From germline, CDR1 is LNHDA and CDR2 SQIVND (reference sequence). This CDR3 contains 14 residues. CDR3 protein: CASSTQGGNAEAFF. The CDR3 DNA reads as TGTGCCAGTAGTACCCAGGGAGGGAACGCTGAAGCTTTCTTT.

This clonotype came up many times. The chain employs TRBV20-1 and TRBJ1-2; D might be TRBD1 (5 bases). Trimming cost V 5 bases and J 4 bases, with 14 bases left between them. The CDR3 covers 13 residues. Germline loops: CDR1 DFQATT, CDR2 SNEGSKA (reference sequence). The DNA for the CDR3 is TGCAGTGCTGGGGACTTATCCAGCTATGGCTACACCTTC. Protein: CSAGDLSSYGYTF.

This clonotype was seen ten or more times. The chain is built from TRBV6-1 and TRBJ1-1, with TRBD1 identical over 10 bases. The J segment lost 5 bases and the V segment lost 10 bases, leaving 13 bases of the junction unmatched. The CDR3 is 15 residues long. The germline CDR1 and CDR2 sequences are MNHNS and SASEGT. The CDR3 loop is CAITGGGQGRTEAFF. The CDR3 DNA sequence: TGTGCCATCACGGGGGGGGGACAGGGGAGGACTGAAGCTTTCTTT.

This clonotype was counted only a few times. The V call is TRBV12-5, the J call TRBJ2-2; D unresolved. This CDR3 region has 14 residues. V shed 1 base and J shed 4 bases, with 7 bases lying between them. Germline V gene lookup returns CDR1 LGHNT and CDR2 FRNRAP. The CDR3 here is CASGLGMVTGELFF. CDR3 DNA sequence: TGTGCTAGTGGTTTGGGGATGGTCACCGGGGAGCTGTTTTTT.

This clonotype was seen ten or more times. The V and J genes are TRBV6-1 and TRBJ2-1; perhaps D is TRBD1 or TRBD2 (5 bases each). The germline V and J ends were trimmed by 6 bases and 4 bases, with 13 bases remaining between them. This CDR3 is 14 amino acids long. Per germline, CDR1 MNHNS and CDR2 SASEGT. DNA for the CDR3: TGTGCCAGCAGGGGACGCGGGCAGTACAATGAGCAGTTCTTC. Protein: CASRGRGQYNEQFF.

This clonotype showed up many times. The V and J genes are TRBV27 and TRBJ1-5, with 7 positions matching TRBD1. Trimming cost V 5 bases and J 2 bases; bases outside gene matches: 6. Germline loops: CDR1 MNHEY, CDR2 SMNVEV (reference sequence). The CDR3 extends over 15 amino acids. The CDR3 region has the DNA TGTGCCAGCAGTCCCATAACAGGGGGCAATCAGCCCCAGCATTTT. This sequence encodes CASSPITGGNQPQHF.

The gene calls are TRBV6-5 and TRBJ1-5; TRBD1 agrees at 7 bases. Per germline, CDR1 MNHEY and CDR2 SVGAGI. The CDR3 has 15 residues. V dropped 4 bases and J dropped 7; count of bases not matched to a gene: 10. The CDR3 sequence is CASSSTGALLQPQHF. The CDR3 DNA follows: TGTGCCAGCAGTTCCACAGGGGCGCTTCTGCAGCCCCAGCATTTT.

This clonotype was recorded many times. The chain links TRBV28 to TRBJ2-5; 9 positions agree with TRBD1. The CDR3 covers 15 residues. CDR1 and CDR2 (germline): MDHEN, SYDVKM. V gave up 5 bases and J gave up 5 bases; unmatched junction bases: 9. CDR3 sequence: CASSTGTGWQETQYF. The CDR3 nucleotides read TGTGCCAGCAGTACCGGGACAGGGTGGCAGGAGACCCAGTACTTC.

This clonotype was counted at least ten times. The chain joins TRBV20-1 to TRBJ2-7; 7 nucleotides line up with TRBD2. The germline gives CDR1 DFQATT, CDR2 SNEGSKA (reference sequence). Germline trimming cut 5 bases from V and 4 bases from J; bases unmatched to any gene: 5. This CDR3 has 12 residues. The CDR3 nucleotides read TGCAGTGCTCCCGATAGCGGGTACGAGCAGTACTTC. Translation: CSAPDSGYEQYF.

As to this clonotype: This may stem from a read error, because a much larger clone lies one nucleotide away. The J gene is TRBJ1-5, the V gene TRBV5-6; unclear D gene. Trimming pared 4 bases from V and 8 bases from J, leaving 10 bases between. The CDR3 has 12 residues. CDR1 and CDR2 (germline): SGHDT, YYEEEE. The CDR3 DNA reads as TGTGCCAGCAGCCCCTTTAAAGAGCCCCAGCATTTT. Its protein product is CASSPFKEPQHF.